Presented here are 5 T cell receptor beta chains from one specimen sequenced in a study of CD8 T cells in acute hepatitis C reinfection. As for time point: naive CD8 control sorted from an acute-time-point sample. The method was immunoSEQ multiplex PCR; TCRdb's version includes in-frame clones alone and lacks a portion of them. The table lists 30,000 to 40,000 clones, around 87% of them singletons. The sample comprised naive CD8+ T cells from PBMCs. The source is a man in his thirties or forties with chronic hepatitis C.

The CDR3 loop reads CASSLSEQAFYGYTF. CDR3 sequence (DNA): TGTGCCAGCAGTTTATCGGAACAGGCCTTCTATGGCTACACCTTC. The chain uses TRBV28 and TRBJ1-2, with D possibly matching TRBD1 (5 bases). This CDR3 is built from 15 residues. Germline V CDR1 and CDR2: MDHEN, SYDVKM. V was pared by 1 base and J by 4 bases, with 13 bases between.

The CDR3: CASSKGLVSYEQYF. The CDR3 bases are TGTGCCAGCAGCAAAGGACTCGTCTCCTACGAGCAGTACTTC. The rearrangement links TRBV7-2 to TRBJ2-7, with D tentatively TRBD2 (5 bases). Germline V lookup: CDR1 SGHTA, CDR2 FQGNSA. This CDR3 has 14 residues. V was trimmed by 5 bases and J by 0 bases, leaving 11 bases between them.

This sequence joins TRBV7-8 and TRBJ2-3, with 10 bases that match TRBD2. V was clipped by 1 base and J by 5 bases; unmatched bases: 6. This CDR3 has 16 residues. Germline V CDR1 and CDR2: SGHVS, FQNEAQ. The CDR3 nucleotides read TGTGCCAGCAGCTTAGAATTAGCGGGAGGCCTAGATACGCAGTATTTT. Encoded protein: CASSLELAGGLDTQYF. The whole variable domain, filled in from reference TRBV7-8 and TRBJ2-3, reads GAGVSQSPRYKVAKRGQDVALRCDPISGHVSLFWYQQALGQGPEFLTYFQNEAQLDKSGLPSDRFFAERPEGSVSTLKIQRTQQEDSAVYLCASSLELAGGLDTQYFGPGTRLTVL.

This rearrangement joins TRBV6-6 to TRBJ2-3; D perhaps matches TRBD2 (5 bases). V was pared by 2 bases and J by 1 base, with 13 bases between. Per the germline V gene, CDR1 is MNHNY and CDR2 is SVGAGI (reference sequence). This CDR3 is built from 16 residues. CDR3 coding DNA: TGTGCCAGCAGTTACCCGAGAAACGGGGGCACAGATACGCAGTATTTT. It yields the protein CASSYPRNGGTDTQYF.

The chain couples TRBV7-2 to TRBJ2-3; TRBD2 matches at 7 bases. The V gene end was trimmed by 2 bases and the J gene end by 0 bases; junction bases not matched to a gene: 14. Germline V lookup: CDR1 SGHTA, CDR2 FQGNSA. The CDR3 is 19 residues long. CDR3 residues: CASSLPLSGTLTSTDTQYF. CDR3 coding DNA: TGTGCCAGCAGCTTACCACTAAGCGGGACGTTAACTAGCACAGATACGCAGTATTTT.